The rows below give T cell receptor beta chains drawn from one sample of a study of blood T cell repertoires in COVID-19. Sequencing was performed with immunoSEQ multiplex PCR; in TCRdb, only in-frame clones are kept and a portion is missing. The table includes tens of thousands of clones, 70% to 75% detected once. The material sequenced was peripheral blood. All receptors derive from a man in his fifties or sixties with active or convalescent COVID-19. Each CDR3 is given with its conserved first and last residue. A D gene is named only where the DNA matches it firmly. Size is stated for part of the rows, as once, few or many counts, or as a class when the clone is expanded.

>NA|TRBJ1-3|TRBV3-1/TRBV3-2|few
CASSQDLSSGNTIYF
TGTGCCAGCAGCCAAGATTTGAGCTCTGGAAACACCATATATTTT
>NA|TRBJ1-1|TRBV12-2|many
CASRVRGGPLMNTEAFF
TGTGCAAGTCGCGTCCGGGGGGGACCCCTTATGAACACTGAAGCTTTCTTT
>NA|TRBJ2-7|TRBV24-1|NA
CATSDSPGDEQYF
TGTGCCACCAGTGATTCCCCCGGGGACGAGCAGTACTTC
>TRBD1|TRBJ1-2|TRBV30|NA
CAWSGDRGYGGYTF
TGTGCCTGGAGTGGGGACAGGGGATACGGTGGCTACACCTTC
>NA|TRBJ2-4|TRBV19|NA
CASTSGETKNIQYF
TGTGCCAGTACTTCCGGTGAAACCAAAAACATTCAGTACTTC
>TRBD2|TRBJ2-3|TRBV7-9|NA
CASRKLGLAGGTDTQYF
TGTGCCAGCAGGAAACTGGGACTAGCGGGGGGGACAGATACGCAGTATTTT
>NA|TRBJ2-5|TRBV5-4|NA
CASSLGGIWETQYF
TGTGCCAGCAGCTTGGGCGGGATTTGGGAGACCCAGTACTTC
>TRBD1|TRBJ2-1|TRBV25-1|NA
CASSEAGRGRPPFF
TGTGCCAGCAGTGAAGCTGGCAGGGGGCGCCCCCCGTTCTTC
>TRBD2|TRBJ2-5|TRBV18|NA
CASSPPNGGGRETQYF
TGTGCCAGCTCACCCCCTAACGGGGGGGGCCGGGAGACCCAGTACTTC
>NA|TRBJ2-7|TRBV6-5|NA
CASSYSQRSYEQYF
TGTGCCAGCAGTTACAGCCAGCGATCGTACGAGCAGTACTTC
>NA|TRBJ2-1|TRBV7-6|NA
CASSPRTDFYNEQFF
TGTGCCAGCAGCCCCAGGACTGATTTTTACAATGAGCAGTTCTTC
>NA|TRBJ2-2|TRBV19|NA
CASTAAGELFF
TGTGCCTCCACGGCAGCGGGGGAGCTGTTTTTT
>TRBD2|TRBJ2-1|TRBV3-1/TRBV3-2|NA
CASSSLAGGFGNEQFF
TGTGCCAGCAGCAGCTTAGCGGGGGGGTTCGGGAATGAGCAGTTCTTC